These 23 T cell receptor beta chains originate from one sample sequenced in a study of blood T cell repertoires in COVID-19 (dated by TCRdb to the early 2020s). The library was obtained by the immunoSEQ multiplex PCR assay. TCRdb holds this immuneACCESS table with in-frame rearrangements only. Some clones are missing; in checked studies, unresolved V genes explain under half, and the rest has no known cause. The sample contains some 250,000 clones, over 70% of them found a single time. Clones ranked in the top ten supply over 3% of the sample. The sequenced sample was peripheral blood. The receptor set was obtained from an elderly woman with acute or convalescent COVID-19.

This sequence joins TRBV9 and TRBJ2-3, with 9 bases that match TRBD2. There are 15 residues in the CDR3. CDR1 is SGDLS and CDR2 is YYNGEE in the germline V gene. The trim removed 2 bases at V and 3 bases at J, leaving 4 bases unmatched. CDR3 DNA sequence: TGTGCCAGCAGCGTTGCTGCGGGGGGGACAGATACGCAGTATTTT. It yields the protein CASSVAAGGTDTQYF.

The chain joins TRBV7-6 to TRBJ2-1; maybe TRBD2 (7 bases). CDR1 and CDR2 from the germline V gene are SGHVS and FNYEAQ. CDR3 size: 16 residues. The V gene lost 0 bases and the J gene lost 8 bases, with 17 bases spanning the gap. CDR3 sequence reads: CASSLAVAGAVDEQFF. The CDR3 DNA sequence: TGTGCCAGCAGCTTAGCGGTCGCGGGGGCTGTGGATGAGCAGTTCTTC.

The rearrangement joins TRBV12-5 to TRBJ2-1; 7 bases map to TRBD1. Looked up from germline, CDR1 is LGHNT and CDR2 is FRNRAP. The CDR3 covers 14 residues. V dropped 2 bases and J dropped 5; count of bases not matched to a gene: 3. As DNA, the CDR3 is TGTGCTAGTGGTTTGATGACAGGGAACAATGAGCAGTTCTTC. Translation gives CASGLMTGNNEQFF.

This rearrangement joins TRBV7-2 to TRBJ2-7; 8 nucleotides agree with TRBD2. Germline lookup yields CDR1 SGHTA and CDR2 FQGNSA. V was pared by 5 bases and J by 0 bases, with 9 bases of the junction left unmatched. There are 16 residues in the CDR3. The CDR3, as DNA: TGTGCCAGCAGCCATCGTAGCGGGGAGAGCTCCTACGAGCAGTACTTC. Encoded protein: CASSHRSGESSYEQYF.

The chain carries TRBV29-1 and TRBJ2-5, with 13 bases identical to TRBD2. Germline assignment: CDR1 SQVTM and CDR2 ANQGSEA. CDR3 length: 17 residues. After removal of 6 bases from V and 1 base from J, the junction contained 11 bases not matched to a gene. This chain's CDR3 is CSVLKGTSGALQETQYF. CDR3 bases: TGCAGCGTATTAAAGGGGACTAGCGGGGCACTCCAAGAGACCCAGTACTTC.

This clone was seen once. The chain recombines TRBV6-5 with TRBJ2-5, with D hard to call. Germline CDR1 MNHEY, CDR2 SVGAGI. Trimming cost V 10 bases and J 0 bases, with 9 bases left between them. CDR3 size: 12 residues. This CDR3 reads CAIGRYQETQYF. CDR3 DNA: TGTGCCATTGGTAGATACCAAGAGACCCAGTACTTC.

V is TRBV7-2 and J is TRBJ2-7; D ambiguous. Germline CDR1 reads SGHTA; CDR2 reads FQGNSA. The CDR3 has 15 residues. The V end was cut by 1 base, the J end by 3 bases, with 13 bases between. The CDR3 region is CASSLVNGANYEQYF. The CDR3 DNA is TGTGCCAGCAGCTTAGTCAACGGAGCCAACTACGAGCAGTACTTC.

The chain joins TRBV9 to TRBJ1-2; tentative D call: TRBD1 (5 bases). The CDR3 extends over 14 amino acids. The V end was cut by 0 bases, the J end by 2 bases, with 8 bases between. Germline V lookup: CDR1 SGDLS, CDR2 YYNGEE. The CDR3 DNA sequence: TGTGCCAGCAGCGTAGCTCAGGGAAACTATGGCTACACCTTC. It encodes CASSVAQGNYGYTF.

J is TRBJ1-5 and V is TRBV2; possible D gene TRBD1, 5 bases. Trimming left V 6 bases short and J 0 bases short, with 9 bases between. The CDR3 contains 14 residues. Germline V gives CDR1 SNHLY, CDR2 FYNNEI. CDR3 DNA: TGTGCCAGCAGCCCTGACAGTAGCAATCAGCCCCAGCATTTT. It is translated as CASSPDSSNQPQHF.

V gene TRBV7-2 combines with J gene TRBJ2-4; TRBD1 matches at 10 bases. Trimming removed 5 bases from V and 7 bases from J; junction bases left unmatched: 5. Germline CDR1 and CDR2: SGHTA and FQGNSA. The CDR3 runs to 14 residues. The CDR3 sequence: CASSPRQGANIQYF. Here the CDR3 DNA reads TGTGCCAGCAGCCCGCGACAGGGGGCGAACATTCAGTACTTC.

This rearrangement joins TRBV15 to TRBJ1-1, with a possible D match to TRBD1 (6 bases). The CDR3 has 12 residues. V dropped 1 base and J dropped 9 bases, with 9 bases sitting between them. The germline gives CDR1 LNHNV, CDR2 YYDKDF (reference sequence). CDR3 amino acids: CATSRGDNKAFF. The CDR3 coding sequence is TGTGCCACCAGCAGAGGGGACAACAAAGCTTTCTTT.

This sequence joins TRBV19 and TRBJ2-2; weak D call: TRBD2 (5 bases). This CDR3 comprises 16 residues. CDR1 and CDR2 from the germline V gene are LNHDA and SQIVND (reference sequence). Trimming removed 8 bases at V and 2 bases at J, with 18 bases between. The CDR3 is CASGAPRGLNTGELFF. In nucleotides, the CDR3 is TGTGCCAGTGGAGCACCACGCGGGTTAAACACCGGGGAGCTGTTTTTT.

This chain connects TRBV3-1 (or the pseudogene TRBV3-2) to TRBJ2-7, with 9 positions matching TRBD2. The CDR3 spans 14 residues. Germline CDR1 LGHDT, CDR2 YNNKEL (reference sequence). The V segment lost 2 bases and the J segment 3 bases; nucleotides outside the gene matches: 2. The CDR3 DNA follows: TGTGCCAGCAGCCAACTAGCGGGGCACTACGAGCAGTACTTC. It yields the protein CASSQLAGHYEQYF.

This clone was picked up many times. The chain is built from TRBV3-1 (or the pseudogene TRBV3-2) and TRBJ2-1; 12 bases match TRBD2. Per germline, CDR1 LGHDT and CDR2 YNNKEL (reference sequence). J gave up 7 bases and V 4 bases, and 8 bases lay outside the gene matches. The CDR3 is 16 residues long. CDR3 in amino acids: CASSPHGLAGRNEQFF. Written as DNA, the CDR3 is TGTGCCAGCAGCCCCCACGGACTAGCGGGGCGGAATGAGCAGTTCTTC.

The rearrangement uses TRBV19 and TRBJ1-2; a possible D gene is TRBD1 (5 bases). V was pared by 1 base and J by 0 bases, with 9 bases between. This CDR3 is built from 15 residues. From germline, CDR1 is LNHDA and CDR2 SQIVND (reference sequence). The CDR3 nucleotides read TGTGCCAGTAGTATAGCGGGGGGATCTAACTATGGCTACACCTTC. Residues: CASSIAGGSNYGYTF.

In its sample, this clone was seen a few times. The genes are TRBV5-8 and TRBJ2-3; D is unclear. The CDR3 sequence is 15 residues long. The V end lost 1 base, the J end lost 7 bases, and 16 bases lay between the germline ends. Germline V gene lookup returns CDR1 SGHTS and CDR2 YDEGEE. The CDR3 loop reads CASSLKLAAINTQYF. DNA for the CDR3: TGTGCCAGCAGCTTGAAATTGGCGGCAATTAATACGCAGTATTTT.

This clone was detected a few times. The CDR3 nucleotides read TGTGCCAGCACCCCCGGGGATGATCCATATGGCTACACCTTC. Translating gives CASTPGDDPYGYTF. The chain uses TRBV6-5 and TRBJ1-2; no firm D call. This CDR3 has 14 residues. V lost 7 bases and J lost 5, with 17 bases in between. Germline V CDR1 and CDR2: MNHEY, SVGAGI.

There are a few counts of this clone. This rearrangement joins TRBV5-4 to TRBJ2-3; 12 nucleotides align to TRBD2. CDR1 SGHNT and CDR2 YYREEE come from the germline V gene (reference sequence). The CDR3 has 16 residues. After removal of 4 bases from V and 1 base from J, the junction contained 4 bases not matched to a gene. This chain's CDR3 is CASSEGLAGGTDTQYF. Here the CDR3 DNA reads TGTGCCAGCAGCGAGGGACTAGCGGGCGGCACAGATACGCAGTATTTT.

This rearrangement joins TRBV5-6 to TRBJ1-2; D gene uncertain. Germline-derived CDR1 and CDR2 are SGHDT and YYEEEE. This CDR3 region has 15 residues. Trimming stripped 7 bases from V and 6 bases from J, with 22 bases between. The CDR3 loop is CASRLLSRGFDGYTF. The CDR3 bases are TGTGCCAGCCGCCTCCTCTCCCGGGGTTTTGATGGCTACACCTTC.

This chain connects TRBV2 to TRBJ1-2; TRBD1 agrees at 7 bases. With V trimmed by 4 bases and J by 7 bases, 6 bases remained unmatched. The CDR3 spans 13 residues. Germline V gene lookup returns CDR1 SNHLY and CDR2 FYNNEI. The CDR3 reads CASSGQGRSGYTF. CDR3 sequence (DNA): TGTGCCAGCAGTGGACAGGGTCGATCTGGCTACACCTTC.

This chain uses TRBV7-9 with TRBJ1-1, with D possibly TRBD1 on 5 matching bases. CDR1 and CDR2 from the germline V gene are SEHNR and FQNEAQ (reference sequence). The CDR3 spans 14 residues. Trimming shortened V by 1 base and J by 6 bases, and 12 bases separated the two germline ends. The CDR3 region is CASSLETGLAEAFF. The DNA of the CDR3 is TGTGCCAGCAGCTTAGAAACAGGCTTAGCTGAAGCTTTCTTT.

The chain links TRBV27 to TRBJ2-7, with TRBD2 as a possible D gene (5 bases). V was pared by 2 bases and J by 2 bases, with 13 bases between. Germline-derived CDR1 and CDR2 are MNHEY and SMNVEV (reference sequence). The CDR3 sequence is 15 residues long. Here the CDR3 reads CASSLVRTGTYEQYF. CDR3 DNA: TGTGCCAGCAGTTTAGTACGGACGGGGACCTACGAGCAGTACTTC.

The chain is built from TRBV5-1 and TRBJ2-1; 12 bases map to TRBD2. CDR1 SGHRS and CDR2 YFSETQ come from the germline V gene. Germline trimming cut 3 bases from V and 7 bases from J; bases unmatched to any gene: 14. The length of the CDR3 is 18 residues. CDR3: CASSSERGRTSGINEQFF. CDR3 nucleotide sequence: TGCGCCAGCAGCTCTGAGAGGGGGAGGACTAGCGGGATTAATGAGCAGTTCTTC.